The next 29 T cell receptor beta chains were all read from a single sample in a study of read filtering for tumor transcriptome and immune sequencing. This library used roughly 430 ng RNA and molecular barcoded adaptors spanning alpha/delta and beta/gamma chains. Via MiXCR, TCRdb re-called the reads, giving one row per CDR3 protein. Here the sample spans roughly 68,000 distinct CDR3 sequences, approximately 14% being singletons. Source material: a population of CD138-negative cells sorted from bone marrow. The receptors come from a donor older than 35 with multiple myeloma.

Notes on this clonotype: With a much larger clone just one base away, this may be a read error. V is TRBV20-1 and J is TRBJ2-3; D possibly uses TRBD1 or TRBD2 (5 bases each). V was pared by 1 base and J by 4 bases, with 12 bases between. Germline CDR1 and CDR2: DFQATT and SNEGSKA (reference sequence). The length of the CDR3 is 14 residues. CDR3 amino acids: CSARVDMGPDTQYF. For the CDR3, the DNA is TGCAGTGCTAGAGTGGACATGGGACCAGATACGCAGTATTTT.

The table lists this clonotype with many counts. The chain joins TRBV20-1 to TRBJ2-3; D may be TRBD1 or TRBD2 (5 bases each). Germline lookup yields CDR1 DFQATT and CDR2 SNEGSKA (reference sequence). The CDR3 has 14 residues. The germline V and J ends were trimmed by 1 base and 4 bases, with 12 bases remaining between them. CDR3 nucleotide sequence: TGCAGTGCTAGAGTGGACGTGGGACCAGATACGCAGTATTTT. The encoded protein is CSARVDVGPDTQYF.

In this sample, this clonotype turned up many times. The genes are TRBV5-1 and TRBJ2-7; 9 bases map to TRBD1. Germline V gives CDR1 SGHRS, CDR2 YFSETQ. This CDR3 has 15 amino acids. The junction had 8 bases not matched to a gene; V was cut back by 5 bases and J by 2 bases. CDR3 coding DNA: TGCGCCAGCAGTTATACCGGGACAGGGACCTACGAGCAGTACTTC. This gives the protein CASSYTGTGTYEQYF.

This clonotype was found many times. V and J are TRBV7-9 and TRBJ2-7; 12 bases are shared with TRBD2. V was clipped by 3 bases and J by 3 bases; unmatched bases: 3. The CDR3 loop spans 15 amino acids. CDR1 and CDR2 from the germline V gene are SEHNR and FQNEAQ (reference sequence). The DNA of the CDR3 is TGTGCCAGCAGCTTGACTAGCGGGAGAAACTACGAGCAGTACTTC. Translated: CASSLTSGRNYEQYF.

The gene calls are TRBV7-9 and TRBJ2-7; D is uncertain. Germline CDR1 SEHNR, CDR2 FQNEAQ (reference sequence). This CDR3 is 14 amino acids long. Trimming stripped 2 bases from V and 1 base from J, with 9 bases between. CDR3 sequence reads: CASSLSSGSYEQYF. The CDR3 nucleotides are TGTGCCAGCAGCTTATCGTCCGGGTCCTACGAGCAGTACTTC.

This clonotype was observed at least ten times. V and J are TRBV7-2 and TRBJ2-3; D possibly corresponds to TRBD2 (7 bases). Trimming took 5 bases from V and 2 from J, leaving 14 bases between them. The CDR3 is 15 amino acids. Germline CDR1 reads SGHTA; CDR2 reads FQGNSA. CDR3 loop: CASSLGGGFTDTQYF. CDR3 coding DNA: TGTGCCAGCAGCCTAGGGGGGGGATTCACAGATACGCAGTATTTT.

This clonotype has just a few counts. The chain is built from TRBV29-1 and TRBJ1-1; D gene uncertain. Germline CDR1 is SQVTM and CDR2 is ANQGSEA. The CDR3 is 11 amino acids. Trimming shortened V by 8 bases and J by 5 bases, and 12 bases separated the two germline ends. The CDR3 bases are TGCAGCCCAACGGCGAAGACTGAAGCTTTCTTT. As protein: CSPTAKTEAFF.

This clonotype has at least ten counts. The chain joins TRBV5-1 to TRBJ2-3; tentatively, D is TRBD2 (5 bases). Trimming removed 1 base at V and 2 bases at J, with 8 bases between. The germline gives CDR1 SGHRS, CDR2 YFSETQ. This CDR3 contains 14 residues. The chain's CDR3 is CASSLPSPTDTQYF. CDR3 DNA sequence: TGCGCCAGCAGCTTGCCTAGCCCCACAGATACGCAGTATTTT.

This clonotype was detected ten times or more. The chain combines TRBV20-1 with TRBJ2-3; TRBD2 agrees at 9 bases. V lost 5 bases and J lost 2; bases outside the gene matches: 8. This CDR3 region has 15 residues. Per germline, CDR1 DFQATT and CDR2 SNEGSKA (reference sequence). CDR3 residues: CSALEASGATDTQYF. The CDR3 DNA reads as TGCAGTGCTTTGGAGGCTAGCGGGGCCACAGATACGCAGTATTTT.

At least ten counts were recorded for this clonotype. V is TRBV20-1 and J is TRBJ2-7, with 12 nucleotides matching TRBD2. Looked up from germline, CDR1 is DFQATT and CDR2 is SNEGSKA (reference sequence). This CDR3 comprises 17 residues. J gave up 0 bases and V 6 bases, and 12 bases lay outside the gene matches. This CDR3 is CSALRLAGEPLSYEQYF. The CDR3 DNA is TGCAGTGCCCTAAGACTAGCGGGGGAACCTCTCTCCTACGAGCAGTACTTC.

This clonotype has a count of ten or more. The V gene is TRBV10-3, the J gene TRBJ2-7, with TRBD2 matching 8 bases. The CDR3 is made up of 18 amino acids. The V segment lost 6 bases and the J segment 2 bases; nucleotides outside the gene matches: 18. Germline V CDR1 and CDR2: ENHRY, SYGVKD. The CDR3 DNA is TGTGCCATCAGCCATAAACTACCCCTAGCGGGTGCTACCTACGAGCAGTACTTC. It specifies CAISHKLPLAGATYEQYF.

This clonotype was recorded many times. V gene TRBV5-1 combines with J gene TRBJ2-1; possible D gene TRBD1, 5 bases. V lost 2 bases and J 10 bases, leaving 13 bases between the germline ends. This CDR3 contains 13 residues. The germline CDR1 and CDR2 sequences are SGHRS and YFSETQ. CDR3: CASSFKTRAEQFF. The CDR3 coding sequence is TGCGCCAGCAGCTTTAAGACCAGGGCAGAGCAGTTCTTC.

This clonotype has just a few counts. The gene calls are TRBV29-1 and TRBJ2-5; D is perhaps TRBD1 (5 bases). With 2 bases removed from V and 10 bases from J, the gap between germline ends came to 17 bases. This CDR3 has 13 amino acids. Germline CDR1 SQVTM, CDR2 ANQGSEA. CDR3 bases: TGCAGCGTTGAAATTGCATCAGTAGGGGTCCAGTACTTC. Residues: CSVEIASVGVQYF.

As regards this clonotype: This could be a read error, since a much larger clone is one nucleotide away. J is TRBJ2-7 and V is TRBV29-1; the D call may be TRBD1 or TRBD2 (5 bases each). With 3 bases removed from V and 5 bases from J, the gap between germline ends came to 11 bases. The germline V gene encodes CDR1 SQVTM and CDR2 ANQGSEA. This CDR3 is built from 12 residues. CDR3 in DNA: TGCAGCGTTGAGGGCAGGGAGAACGAGCAGTACTTC. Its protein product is CSVEGRENEQYF.

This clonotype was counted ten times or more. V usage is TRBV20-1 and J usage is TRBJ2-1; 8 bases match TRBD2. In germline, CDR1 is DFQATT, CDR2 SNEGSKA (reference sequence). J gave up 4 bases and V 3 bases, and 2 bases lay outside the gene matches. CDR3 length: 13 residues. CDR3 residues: CSASGLAYNEQFF. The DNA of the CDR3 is TGCAGTGCTAGTGGACTAGCATACAATGAGCAGTTCTTC.

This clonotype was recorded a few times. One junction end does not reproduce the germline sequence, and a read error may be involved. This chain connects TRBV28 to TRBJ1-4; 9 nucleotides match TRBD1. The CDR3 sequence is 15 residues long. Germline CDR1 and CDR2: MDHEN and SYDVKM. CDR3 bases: TGTGCCAGCAGTTCACCGGGACAGGGAAATGAGAAACGGTTTTTT. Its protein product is CASSSPGQGNEKRFF.

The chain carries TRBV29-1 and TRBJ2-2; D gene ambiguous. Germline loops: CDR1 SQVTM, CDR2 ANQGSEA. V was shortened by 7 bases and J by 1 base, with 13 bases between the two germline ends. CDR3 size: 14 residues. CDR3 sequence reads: CSGILRLNTGELFF. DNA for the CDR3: TGCAGCGGGATATTAAGGTTGAACACCGGGGAGCTGTTTTTT.

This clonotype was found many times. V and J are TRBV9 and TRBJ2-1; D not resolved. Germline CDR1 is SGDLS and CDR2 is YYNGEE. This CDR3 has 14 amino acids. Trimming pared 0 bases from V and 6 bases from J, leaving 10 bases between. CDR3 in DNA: TGTGCCAGCAGCGTAGCTGTCCTAGGCAATGAGCAGTTCTTC. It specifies CASSVAVLGNEQFF.

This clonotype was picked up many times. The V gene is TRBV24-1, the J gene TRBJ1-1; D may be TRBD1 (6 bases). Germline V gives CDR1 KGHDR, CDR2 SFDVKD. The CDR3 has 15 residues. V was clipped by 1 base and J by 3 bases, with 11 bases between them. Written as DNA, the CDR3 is TGTGCCACCAGTGATTTAACAGGGTGGGACACTGAAGCTTTCTTT. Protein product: CATSDLTGWDTEAFF.

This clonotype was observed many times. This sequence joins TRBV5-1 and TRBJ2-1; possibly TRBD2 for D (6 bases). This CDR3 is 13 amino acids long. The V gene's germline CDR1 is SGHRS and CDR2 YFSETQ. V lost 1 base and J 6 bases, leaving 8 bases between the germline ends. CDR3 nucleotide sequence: TGCGCCAGCAGCTTGTTGGGGGGCAATGAGCAGTTCTTC. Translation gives CASSLLGGNEQFF.

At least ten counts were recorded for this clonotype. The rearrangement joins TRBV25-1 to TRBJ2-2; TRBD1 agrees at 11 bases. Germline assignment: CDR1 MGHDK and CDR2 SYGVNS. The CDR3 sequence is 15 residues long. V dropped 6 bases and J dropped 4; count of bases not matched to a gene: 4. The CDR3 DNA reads TGTGCCAGCAGCTCGGGACAGGGGGTCACCGGGGAGCTGTTTTTT. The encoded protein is CASSSGQGVTGELFF.

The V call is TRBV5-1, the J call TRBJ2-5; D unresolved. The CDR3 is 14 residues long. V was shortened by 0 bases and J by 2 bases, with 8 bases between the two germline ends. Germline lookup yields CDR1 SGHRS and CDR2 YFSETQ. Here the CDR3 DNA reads TGCGCCAGCAGCTTGGTGGCAGCTCAAGAGACCCAGTACTTC. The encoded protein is CASSLVAAQETQYF.

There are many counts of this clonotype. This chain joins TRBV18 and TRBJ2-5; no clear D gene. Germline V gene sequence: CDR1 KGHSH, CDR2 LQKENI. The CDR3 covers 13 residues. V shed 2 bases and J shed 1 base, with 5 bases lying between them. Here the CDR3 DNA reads TGTGCCAGCTCACCAGTAGGCCAAGAGACCCAGTACTTC. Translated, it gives CASSPVGQETQYF.

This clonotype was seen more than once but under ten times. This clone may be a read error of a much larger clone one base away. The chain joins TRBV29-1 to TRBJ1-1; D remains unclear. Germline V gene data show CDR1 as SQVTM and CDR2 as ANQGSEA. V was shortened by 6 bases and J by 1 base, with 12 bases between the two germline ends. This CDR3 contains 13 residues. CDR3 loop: CSVGFAPNTEAFF. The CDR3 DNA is TGCAGCGTCGGCTTTGCTCCGAACACTGAAGCTTTCTTT.

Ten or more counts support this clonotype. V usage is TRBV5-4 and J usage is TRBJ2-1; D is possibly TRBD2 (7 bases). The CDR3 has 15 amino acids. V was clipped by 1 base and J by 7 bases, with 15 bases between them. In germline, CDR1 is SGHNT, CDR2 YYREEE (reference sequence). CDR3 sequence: CASSLLGRGGNEQFF. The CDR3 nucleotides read TGTGCCAGCAGCTTGTTGGGGAGGGGGGGGAATGAGCAGTTCTTC.

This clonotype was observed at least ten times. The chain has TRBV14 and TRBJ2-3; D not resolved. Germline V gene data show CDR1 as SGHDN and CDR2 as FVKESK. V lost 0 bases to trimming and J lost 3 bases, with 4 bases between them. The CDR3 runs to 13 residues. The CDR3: CASSQETTDTQYF. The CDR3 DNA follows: TGTGCCAGCAGCCAAGAGACTACAGATACGCAGTATTTT.

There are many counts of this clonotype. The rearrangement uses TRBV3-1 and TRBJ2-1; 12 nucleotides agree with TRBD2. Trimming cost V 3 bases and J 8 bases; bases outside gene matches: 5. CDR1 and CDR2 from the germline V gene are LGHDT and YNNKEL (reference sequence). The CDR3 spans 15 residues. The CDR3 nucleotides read TGTGCCAGCAGCCAGCTAGCGGGAGGGGGGGATGAGCAGTTCTTC. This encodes CASSQLAGGGDEQFF.

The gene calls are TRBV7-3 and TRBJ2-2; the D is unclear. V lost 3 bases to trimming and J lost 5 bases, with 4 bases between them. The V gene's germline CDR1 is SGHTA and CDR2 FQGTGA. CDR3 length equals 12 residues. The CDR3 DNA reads TGTGCCAGCAGCTTTGTTACCGGGGAGCTGTTTTTT. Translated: CASSFVTGELFF.

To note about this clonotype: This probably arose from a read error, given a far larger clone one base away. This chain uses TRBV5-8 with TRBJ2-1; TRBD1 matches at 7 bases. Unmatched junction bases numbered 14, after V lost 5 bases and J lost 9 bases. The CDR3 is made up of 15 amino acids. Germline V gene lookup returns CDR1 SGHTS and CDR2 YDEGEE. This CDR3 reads CASRLGVQGPGEQFF. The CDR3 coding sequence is TGTGCCAGCAGGCTGGGGGTACAGGGGCCGGGTGAGCAGTTCTTC.